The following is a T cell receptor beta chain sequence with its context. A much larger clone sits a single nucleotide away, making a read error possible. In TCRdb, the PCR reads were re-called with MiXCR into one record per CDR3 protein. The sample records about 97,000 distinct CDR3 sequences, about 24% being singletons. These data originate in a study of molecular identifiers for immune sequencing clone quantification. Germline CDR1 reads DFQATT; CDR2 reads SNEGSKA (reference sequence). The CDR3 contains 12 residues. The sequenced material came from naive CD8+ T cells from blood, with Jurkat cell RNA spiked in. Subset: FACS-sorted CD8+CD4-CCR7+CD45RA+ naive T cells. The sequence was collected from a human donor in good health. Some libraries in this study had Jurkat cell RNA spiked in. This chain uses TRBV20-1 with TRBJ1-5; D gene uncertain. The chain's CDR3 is CSVPSRHQLQHF. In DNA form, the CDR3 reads TGCAGTGTTCCGTCCCGCCATCAGCTCCAGCATTTT.